This TCR beta chain was documented in a study of STAT3 mutations in large granular lymphocyte leukemia (dated by TCRdb to 2018 to 2020). Regarding the complete study: About half of the T-LGLL patients who underwent longitudinal sequencing carried canonical activating STAT3 mutations. More than half of T-LGLL patients received one or more immunosuppressive therapy regimens, with hematologic response in about 40% of those treated. Patients with T-cell large granular lymphocyte leukemia underwent serial deep sequencing of TCRbeta CDR3 and STAT3 to reconstruct clonal hierarchy and dynamics. From an initial cohort of hundreds of LGL patients, 15 to 20 representative T-LGLL cases were chosen for longitudinal sequencing of TCRbeta and STAT3. As controls within the study, two patients with natural killer LGL leukemia were also sequenced longitudinally. Patients were sequenced at 4 time points on average, with the number of samplings per patient ranging from 2 to 8. Paper-wide results and their limitations: Variable intervals between samplings and differing treatment regimens complicated linking therapy response to changes in TCR clonal burden. Because codominant clonotypes persisted in some patients, a small but highly pathogenic clone may have been missed. In several patients, dominant TCR clone burden exceeded STAT3 mutant burden, suggesting STAT3 mutation arose secondarily within a pre-expanded clone. TCR clonotype switching after therapy was observed in 6 of 18 patients, and all newly emerging clones were found to be STAT3 wild type. Because no samples were available when a clone first appeared, clonal expansion had to be inferred from samplings taken at other points. At least one immunodominant TCRbeta clonotype was identified in every T-LGLL patient, and multiple immunodominant subclonotypes were identified in about half of the T-LGLL patients.

DNA was extracted from blood mononuclear cells, with the same DNA used for both TCR and STAT3 sequencing. TCRbeta libraries were sequenced on an Illumina MiSeq, and an average of roughly 41,000 productive templates per sample was obtained. The immunoSEQ assay, which uses multiplex PCR amplification, was used to generate TCRbeta CDR3 libraries. As for the authors' bioinformatics: Repertoire diversity was calculated as previously defined, and values close to 0 indicated extremely monoclonal samples. TCRdb mirrors the immuneACCESS table, restricted to in-frame sequences. Some clones are absent from its copies; in checked studies, under half trace to an unresolved V gene, and the reason for the others is unknown. V and J calls and clone size are given by that table; D and trimming were obtained from the DNA. Counted in this sample were around 13,000 clones; around nine tenths of them appeared once. Roughly 33% of the sample is in the top ten clones.

V is clipped by 5 bases and J by 6 bases, and the sequence between their germline boundaries is 23 bases long. The CDR3 measures 15 amino acids from cysteine to phenylalanine. Only the CDR3 DNA is retained, 45 bases long and in frame from the first base. CDR1 and CDR2 (GTSNPN, SVGIG) derive from the germline V gene (reference sequence). Note on this clone: Which antigen it targets is not known. No quality values exist for individual bases; no much larger clone is one base distant.

The chain couples TRBV30 to TRBJ2-7; the D call is possibly TRBD1 or TRBD2, each sharing 5 bases. The source material was peripheral blood mononuclear cells. The TCR was taken from a man aged 35 to 55 with T-cell large granular lymphocyte leukemia. Some clones in this sample may be carry-over from other donors' samples. The age is the age at diagnosis. The CDR3 region: CAWGRLGTSPSEQYF. In nucleotides, the sequence is TGTGCCTGGGGCAGGTTAGGGACGTCCCCTAGCGAGCAGTACTTC.